The 28 T cell receptor beta chains below all came from one sample that was sequenced in a study of cytomegalovirus exposure and HLA in healthy donors. 13 Jbeta primers and 60 Vbeta primers were used for the PCR. TCRdb's copy holds only in-frame clones and misses some; the assay was immunoSEQ multiplex PCR. Of tens of thousands of clones listed, around 80% are singletons. Sequenced sample: PBMCs. These receptors came from a man aged 65 to 79 in good health and CMV-seropositive.

The genes are TRBV6-6 and TRBJ2-7; D is perhaps TRBD2 (6 bases). Germline V gene data show CDR1 as MNHNY and CDR2 as SVGAGI (reference sequence). There are 14 residues in the CDR3. With 5 bases removed from V and 0 bases from J, the gap between germline ends came to 11 bases. For the CDR3, the DNA is TGTGCCAGCAGTCTAGCGAGGAGCTCCTACGAGCAGTACTTC. Protein product: CASSLARSSYEQYF.

DNA for the CDR3: TGTGCCAGCAGGTTAGGGGGACAAGGCGAGACCCAGTACTTC. It specifies CASRLGGQGETQYF. This chain uses TRBV6-1 with TRBJ2-5, with a tentative D call TRBD1 (6 bases). Trimming left V 6 bases short and J 5 bases short, with 16 bases between. Germline loops: CDR1 MNHNS, CDR2 SASEGT. The CDR3 sequence is 14 residues long.

The rearrangement links TRBV11-3 to TRBJ2-7; no definite D call. Per the germline V gene, CDR1 is SGHNT and CDR2 is YENEEA. Trimming cost V 8 bases and J 5 bases, with 16 bases left between them. CDR3 size: 13 residues. The CDR3 nucleotides read TGTGCCAGCGGTCACGCCGCAGGAAACGAGCAGTACTTC. It encodes CASGHAAGNEQYF.

V and J are TRBV19 and TRBJ2-6, with TRBD1 identical over 7 bases. Germline V lookup: CDR1 LNHDA, CDR2 SQIVND (reference sequence). Unmatched junction bases numbered 10, after V lost 2 bases and J lost 0 bases. The CDR3 totals 19 residues. The CDR3 region has the DNA TGTGCCAGTAGTATAAGGAAGGGGGCCCTAAGCTCTGGGGCCAACGTCCTGACTTTC. Amino acids: CASSIRKGALSSGANVLTF. Full variable domain (outside the CDR3, taken from reference TRBV19 and TRBJ2-6): DGGITQSPKYLFRKEGQNVTLSCEQNLNHDAMYWYRQDPGQGLRLIYYSQIVNDFQKGDIAEGYSVSREKKESFPLTVTSAQKNPTAFYLCASSIRKGALSSGANVLTFGAGSRLTVL.

The chain recombines TRBV4-2 with TRBJ2-3; 13 bases map to TRBD2. This CDR3 spans 16 amino acids. Germline-derived CDR1 and CDR2 are LGHNA and YNFKEQ. Unmatched junction bases numbered 6, after V lost 3 bases and J lost 6 bases. This CDR3 is CASSQGLAGSYDTQYF. CDR3 nucleotide sequence: TGTGCCAGCAGCCAGGGACTAGCGGGGTCGTACGATACGCAGTATTTT.

The chain combines TRBV5-4 with TRBJ2-3; D gene unclear. From germline, CDR1 is SGHNT and CDR2 YYREEE (reference sequence). The CDR3 is 15 amino acids. V was trimmed by 0 bases and J by 2 bases, leaving 10 bases between them. CDR3 residues: CASSLGGGDTDTQYF. CDR3 coding DNA: TGTGCCAGCAGCTTGGGAGGTGGAGACACAGATACGCAGTATTTT.

The CDR3 nucleotides are TGTGCCAGCAGCCCAACAGGCATCCAAGAGACCCAGTACTTC. Its translation: CASSPTGIQETQYF. The chain couples TRBV7-3 to TRBJ2-5; a weak D match, TRBD1 (5 bases). Trimming shortened V by 5 bases and J by 1 base, and 11 bases separated the two germline ends. The CDR3 consists of 14 residues. Per the germline V gene, CDR1 is SGHTA and CDR2 is FQGTGA.

The chain couples TRBV11-2 to TRBJ2-7, with 8 positions matching TRBD1. The ends lost 0 bases at V and 12 bases at J; junction bases unmatched: 7. CDR3 length: 13 amino acids. CDR1 is SGHAT, CDR2 FQNNGV, per germline. The CDR3 region has the DNA TGTGCCAGCAGCTTAGATCGGGACAGGCGGGCGTACTTC. Protein: CASSLDRDRRAYF.

The rearrangement links TRBV5-1 to TRBJ1-2, with 10 bases fitting TRBD1. Looked up from germline, CDR1 is SGHRS and CDR2 is YFSETQ. This CDR3 has 14 amino acids. J was trimmed by 8 bases and V by 2 bases; bases with no gene match: 6. The CDR3 DNA sequence: TGCGCCAGCAGCTTCACCGGGACAGGGGTCGGCTACACCTTC. Amino acid sequence: CASSFTGTGVGYTF. Variable domain in full (rest from reference TRBV5-1 and TRBJ1-2): KAGVTQTPRYLIKTRGQQVTLSCSPISGHRSVSWYQQTPGQGLQFLFEYFSETQRNKGNFPGRFSGRQFSNSRSEMNVSTLELGDSALYLCASSFTGTGVGYTFGSGTRLTVV.

The J gene is TRBJ2-3, the V gene TRBV5-1; D perhaps matches TRBD2 (5 bases). This CDR3 has 16 residues. Trimming stripped 0 bases from V and 2 bases from J, with 13 bases between. The germline V gene has CDR1 SGHRS and CDR2 YFSETQ. The CDR3 sequence: CASSLGGSPNTDTQYF. The CDR3 region has the DNA TGCGCCAGCAGCTTGGGAGGGTCCCCCAACACAGATACGCAGTATTTT.

The chain has TRBV7-2 and TRBJ2-7; TRBD2 is a possible D gene (7 bases). Germline V lookup: CDR1 SGHTA, CDR2 FQGNSA. V was clipped by 5 bases and J by 1 base, with 15 bases between them. This CDR3 comprises 15 residues. This CDR3 reads CASSQGGGPSYEQYF. As DNA, the CDR3 is TGTGCCAGCAGCCAAGGGGGGGGCCCATCCTACGAGCAGTACTTC.

This clone turned up a few times. The chain has TRBV18 and TRBJ2-7; the match to TRBD1 covers 10 bases. V dropped 5 bases and J dropped 4; count of bases not matched to a gene: 5. Per the germline V gene, CDR1 is KGHSH and CDR2 is LQKENI. CDR3 size: 14 residues. The CDR3 bases are TGTGCCAGCTCATTGACAGGGGGCTTTTACGAGCAGTACTTC. Encoded protein: CASSLTGGFYEQYF.

The V gene is TRBV5-1, the J gene TRBJ2-3, with 7 positions matching TRBD2. This CDR3 is built from 16 residues. Germline assignment: CDR1 SGHRS and CDR2 YFSETQ. Unmatched junction bases numbered 12, after V lost 2 bases and J lost 6 bases. The CDR3 DNA sequence: TGCGCCAGCAGCTTCAAGCGGGATCCACAAGGGGATACGCAGTATTTT. It yields the protein CASSFKRDPQGDTQYF. Looking up the rest from reference TRBV5-1 and TRBJ2-3 gives the full variable domain: KAGVTQTPRYLIKTRGQQVTLSCSPISGHRSVSWYQQTPGQGLQFLFEYFSETQRNKGNFPGRFSGRQFSNSRSEMNVSTLELGDSALYLCASSFKRDPQGDTQYFGPGTRLTVL.

This clone has just a few counts. Here the CDR3 reads CAWAGGGQGKETQYF. In nucleotides, the CDR3 is TGTGCCTGGGCAGGGGGGGGACAGGGTAAAGAGACCCAGTACTTC. This sequence joins TRBV30 and TRBJ2-5, with TRBD1 matching 9 bases. Trimming cost V 5 bases and J 3 bases; bases outside gene matches: 10. CDR3 length: 15 amino acids. Germline V gene sequence: CDR1 GTSNPN, CDR2 SVGIG (reference sequence).

This clone was seen just once. CDR3 nucleotides: TGTGCCAGCAGCCCCTCAGGGAATTCACCCCTCCACTTT. Translating gives CASSPSGNSPLHF. V gene TRBV4-2 combines with J gene TRBJ1-6; tentatively, D is TRBD1 (5 bases). Germline CDR1 and CDR2: LGHNA and YNFKEQ. The CDR3 has 13 residues. V dropped 4 bases and J dropped 7 bases, with 8 bases sitting between them.

This clone was seen only once. The junction and the germline gene differ at one end; a read error may be behind it. The chain recombines TRBV7-2 with TRBJ2-2; 10 bases match TRBD1. The germline gives CDR1 SGHTA, CDR2 FQGNSA. CDR3 length: 16 residues. In DNA, the CDR3 is TGTGCCGGCAGCCCCAGGACAGGGGGGAGCCGCGGGGAGCTGTTTTTT. Its protein product is CAGSPRTGGSRGELFF.

This clone appeared a single time. The chain has TRBV10-3 and TRBJ1-2; weak D call: TRBD1 (6 bases). Germline V gene data show CDR1 as ENHRY and CDR2 as SYGVKD. V lost 0 bases and J 8 bases, leaving 16 bases between the germline ends. This CDR3 comprises 15 residues. DNA of the CDR3: TGTGCCATCAGTGAGTCTACGGCGGGGGCCCAGGGCTACACCTTC. Its translation is CAISESTAGAQGYTF.

V gene TRBV7-2 combines with J gene TRBJ2-3, with D maybe TRBD2 (6 bases). Looked up from germline, CDR1 is SGHTA and CDR2 is FQGNSA. The V end lost 5 bases, the J end lost 0 bases, and 12 bases lay between the germline ends. The CDR3 loop spans 15 amino acids. The CDR3 DNA reads as TGTGCCAGCAGCCAGGACTATCTTAGCACAGATACGCAGTATTTT. Encoded protein: CASSQDYLSTDTQYF.

In its sample, this clone was seen a few times. The rearrangement uses TRBV19 and TRBJ2-3; D not resolved. The CDR3 consists of 13 residues. Per germline, CDR1 LNHDA and CDR2 SQIVND (reference sequence). V shed 9 bases and J shed 2 bases, with 12 bases lying between them. In nucleotides, the CDR3 is TGTGCCAGCTCGGAAACAGACACAGATACGCAGTATTTT. Amino acid sequence: CASSETDTDTQYF.

The chain recombines TRBV19 with TRBJ2-2, with TRBD2 matching over 9 bases. With 1 base clipped from V and 6 bases from J, the junction kept 6 bases outside the gene matches. Germline CDR1 and CDR2: LNHDA and SQIVND (reference sequence). The CDR3 contains 16 residues. Here the CDR3 DNA reads TGTGCCAGTAGTATAGTGGCTAGCGGGGTGTCCGGGGAGCTGTTTTTT. This gives the protein CASSIVASGVSGELFF.

This clone was picked up one time. This chain connects TRBV7-2 to TRBJ2-7; 7 bases map to TRBD1. The CDR3 consists of 14 residues. V was pared by 5 bases and J by 1 base, with 5 bases of the junction left unmatched. Germline CDR1 SGHTA, CDR2 FQGNSA. The CDR3 protein is CASSQTGASYEQYF. The CDR3 bases are TGTGCCAGCAGCCAAACAGGGGCTTCCTACGAGCAGTACTTC. Full variable domain (missing parts from reference TRBV7-2 and TRBJ2-7): GAGVSQSPSNKVTEKGKDVELRCDPISGHTALYWYRQSLGQGLEFLIYFQGNSAPDKSGLPSDRFSAERTGGSVSTLTIQRTQQEDSAVYLCASSQTGASYEQYFGPGTRLTVT.

This clone was observed a few times. The chain is built from TRBV6-1 and TRBJ2-1; D not certain. The V gene lost 7 bases and the J gene lost 0 bases, with 7 bases spanning the gap. The germline gives CDR1 MNHNS, CDR2 SASEGT. This CDR3 has 13 residues. Here the CDR3 reads CASTFSSYNEQFF. The CDR3 DNA is TGTGCCAGCACCTTCAGCTCCTACAATGAGCAGTTCTTC.

This chain links TRBV19 with TRBJ2-3, with D possibly matching TRBD2 (5 bases). The germline V and J ends were trimmed by 8 bases and 2 bases, with 11 bases remaining between them. Germline-derived CDR1 and CDR2 are LNHDA and SQIVND (reference sequence). The CDR3 contains 13 residues. The CDR3 spells CASSSSLTDTQYF. CDR3 DNA: TGTGCCAGTTCTAGCAGCCTCACAGATACGCAGTATTTT.

This clone was counted only a few times. This chain connects TRBV2 to TRBJ2-2; TRBD1 aligns across 7 bases. CDR1 is SNHLY, CDR2 FYNNEI, per germline. J gave up 5 bases and V 3 bases, and 6 bases lay outside the gene matches. The CDR3 loop spans 15 amino acids. The CDR3 protein is CASSEYRGSTGELFF. The CDR3 DNA reads TGTGCCAGCAGTGAGTACAGGGGAAGTACCGGGGAGCTGTTTTTT.

This clone showed up just once. The genes are TRBV12-5 and TRBJ2-3, with D unresolved. V lost 7 bases and J lost 0, with 14 bases in between. Germline V lookup: CDR1 LGHNT, CDR2 FRNRAP. The CDR3 has 15 residues. The CDR3 DNA is TGTGCTAGTGCCATGACGGCTAGGAGCACAGATACGCAGTATTTT. This sequence encodes CASAMTARSTDTQYF. Combining the CDR3 with reference TRBV12-5 and TRBJ2-3 gives the whole variable domain DARVTQTPRHKVTEMGQEVTMRCQPILGHNTVFWYRQTMMQGLELLAYFRNRAPLDDSGMPKDRFSAEMPDATLATLKIQPSEPRDSAVYFCASAMTARSTDTQYFGPGTRLTVL.

The chain combines TRBV27 with TRBJ2-7; 9 nucleotides agree with TRBD2. With V trimmed by 5 bases and J by 4 bases, 21 bases remained unmatched. This CDR3 has 19 residues. Germline assignment: CDR1 MNHEY and CDR2 SMNVEV (reference sequence). In DNA, the CDR3 is TGTGCCAGCAGTCCCCGCTCCTCGGGACTAGCCCAGCGGCTGTACGAGCAGTACTTC. Amino acids: CASSPRSSGLAQRLYEQYF.

The chain employs TRBV4-1 and TRBJ1-4; 7 bases are shared with TRBD1. From germline, CDR1 is MGHRA and CDR2 YSYEKL. The CDR3 covers 15 residues. Germline trimming cut 0 bases from V and 6 bases from J; bases unmatched to any gene: 4. The CDR3 is CASSQDDREYEKLFF. CDR3 bases: TGCGCCAGCAGCCAAGACGACAGGGAGTATGAAAAACTGTTTTTT.

J is TRBJ1-5 and V is TRBV30; D possibly corresponds to TRBD1 (6 bases). Germline V CDR1 and CDR2: GTSNPN, SVGIG (reference sequence). CDR3 size: 13 residues. V lost 2 bases, J lost 6 bases, and 11 bases lay in between. The CDR3 DNA reads TGTGCCTGGAGTTCTACAGGGAGTCAGCCCCAGCATTTT. It is translated as CAWSSTGSQPQHF.